This T cell receptor (beta chain) derives from a study of CD8+ T cells in alopecia areata. Following RNA extraction, reverse transcription yielded cDNA that acted as the sequencing template. Profiling relied on immunoSEQ multiplex PCR, and the TCRdb table lists in-frame clones only, not all of them. The data hold some 200,000 clones, with less than 45% observed a single time. This clone turned up a few times. Treatment reported: oral pan-JAK inhibitor, 5-10 mg twice daily. V was clipped by 10 bases and J by 4 bases, with 11 bases between them. The CDR3 contains 12 residues. Germline V gives CDR1 ENHRY, CDR2 SYGVKD.

The sequence was collected from a human donor with alopecia areata. The sample in question was CD4+ T cells sorted from blood, obtained around week 36, from a patient treated with tofacitinib. The rearrangement links TRBV10-3 to TRBJ1-3; no firm D call. The CDR3 nucleotides are TGTGCCAGCGGTCAGCGGGGAAACACCATATATTTT. This sequence encodes CASGQRGNTIYF.